Each of the 12 T cell receptor beta chains below was sequenced from the same sample in a study of blood T cell repertoires in COVID-19. Libraries were prepared by immunoSEQ multiplex PCR; TCRdb keeps only in-frame clonotypes and omits some of them. The sample lists around 120,000 clones, approximately 86% seen once, with more than 6% in the top ten. The material sequenced was peripheral blood. These receptors were collected from a human donor in a cohort sampled during active COVID-19.

The J gene is TRBJ2-7, the V gene TRBV5-6, with 9 bases fitting TRBD2. The length of the CDR3 is 14 residues. J gave up 0 bases and V 5 bases, and 3 bases lay outside the gene matches. CDR1 and CDR2 (germline): SGHDT, YYEEEE. The CDR3 sequence: CASRSSGSSYEQYF. CDR3 coding DNA: TGTGCCAGCAGGAGTAGCGGGAGCTCCTACGAGCAGTACTTC.

The rearrangement links TRBV7-3 to TRBJ2-5; no clear D. The germline CDR1 and CDR2 sequences are SGHTA and FQGTGA. V lost 2 bases and J lost 2, with 6 bases in between. The CDR3 runs to 13 residues. CDR3 loop: CASSLGQQETQYF. The CDR3 region has the DNA TGTGCCAGCAGCTTAGGGCAGCAAGAGACCCAGTACTTC.

As concerns this clone: Different DNA sequences within this sample yield the same CDR3. The chain employs TRBV19 and TRBJ2-1, with D perhaps matching TRBD1 (5 bases). Trimming pared 3 bases from V and 7 bases from J, leaving 13 bases between. Looked up from germline, CDR1 is LNHDA and CDR2 is SQIVND (reference sequence). This CDR3 has 14 residues. In DNA form, the CDR3 reads TGTGCCAGTAGTATTGGGTCAGGGTTGAATGAGCAGTTCTTC. Amino acid sequence: CASSIGSGLNEQFF.

The chain recombines TRBV29-1 with TRBJ1-1; 10 bases align to TRBD1. The V gene's germline CDR1 is SQVTM and CDR2 ANQGSEA. The length of the CDR3 is 15 residues. Trimming at V came to 4 bases and at J to 1 base, leaving 6 bases not matched to a gene. In DNA, the CDR3 is TGCAGCGTTGGGACAGGGGGTGGTAAGAACACTGAAGCTTTCTTT. Encoded protein: CSVGTGGGKNTEAFF.

This clone was counted a few times. The chain employs TRBV6-1 and TRBJ1-5; the D gene is possibly TRBD1 (6 bases). This CDR3 region has 16 residues. Trimming cost V 4 bases and J 2 bases, with 15 bases left between them. Looked up from germline, CDR1 is MNHNS and CDR2 is SASEGT. The DNA for the CDR3 is TGTGCCAGCAGTGCCCGGGGGGCCAGGGGCAATCAGCCCCAGCATTTT. Its protein is CASSARGARGNQPQHF.

The J gene is TRBJ2-3, the V gene TRBV4-1; D remains unclear. This CDR3 comprises 14 residues. V lost 0 bases, J lost 8 bases, and 12 bases lay in between. Germline CDR1 MGHRA, CDR2 YSYEKL. Here the CDR3 DNA reads TGCGCCAGCAGCCAAGAACGTCAGGTGGGTACGCAGTATTTT. Amino acid sequence: CASSQERQVGTQYF.

The V call is TRBV20-1, the J call TRBJ2-3, with unresolved D. Germline V CDR1 and CDR2: DFQATT, SNEGSKA (reference sequence). Deletions cut 6 bases from V and 6 bases from J, with 7 bases between. The CDR3 sequence is 10 residues long. CDR3 coding DNA: TGCAGTGCGGTAGTGGATACGCAGTATTTT. Protein product: CSAVVDTQYF.

The chain combines TRBV19 with TRBJ1-5; D uncertain. CDR1 is LNHDA and CDR2 is SQIVND in the germline V gene (reference sequence). Trimming left V 9 bases short and J 1 base short, with 22 bases between. The CDR3 length is 17 residues. CDR3 amino acids: CARCNGVLAKSNQPQHF. CDR3 nucleotide sequence: TGTGCCAGATGTAATGGGGTCCTAGCCAAGAGCAATCAGCCCCAGCATTTT.

The rearrangement uses TRBV21-1 and TRBJ2-7; the table gives TRBD2 as D, unverified against the DNA. TRBV21-1 is a documented pseudogene. The CDR3 is 17 residues long. CDR3 amino acids: CASSKGHRKAGFYEQYF. The CDR3 DNA reads TGTGCCAGCAGCAAAGGCCATAGGAAGGCGGGGTTCTACGAGCAGTACTTC.

The chain links TRBV5-1 to TRBJ2-6; D is uncertain. V shed 4 bases and J shed 4 bases, with 9 bases lying between them. This CDR3 spans 14 amino acids. Looked up from germline, CDR1 is SGHRS and CDR2 is YFSETQ. The CDR3 loop is CASSPTSGANVLTF. CDR3 nucleotide sequence: TGCGCCAGCAGCCCGACATCGGGGGCCAACGTCCTGACTTTC.

The chain carries TRBV29-1 and TRBJ1-3; D is uncertain. Trimming left V 3 bases short and J 1 base short, with 7 bases between. This CDR3 spans 13 amino acids. The germline gives CDR1 SQVTM, CDR2 ANQGSEA. The CDR3 nucleotides read TGCAGCGTTGAGTCCCAGTCTGGAAACACCATATATTTT. Translation: CSVESQSGNTIYF.

This sequence joins TRBV6-5 and TRBJ1-2; 8 bases are shared with TRBD1. V trimming: 6 bases; J trimming: 8 bases; junction bases outside the gene matches: 8. This CDR3 is 13 amino acids long. Germline V gene lookup returns CDR1 MNHEY and CDR2 SVGAGI. CDR3 amino acids: CASSPDRGRGYTF. CDR3 nucleotides: TGTGCCAGCAGCCCCGACAGGGGTAGGGGCTACACCTTC.